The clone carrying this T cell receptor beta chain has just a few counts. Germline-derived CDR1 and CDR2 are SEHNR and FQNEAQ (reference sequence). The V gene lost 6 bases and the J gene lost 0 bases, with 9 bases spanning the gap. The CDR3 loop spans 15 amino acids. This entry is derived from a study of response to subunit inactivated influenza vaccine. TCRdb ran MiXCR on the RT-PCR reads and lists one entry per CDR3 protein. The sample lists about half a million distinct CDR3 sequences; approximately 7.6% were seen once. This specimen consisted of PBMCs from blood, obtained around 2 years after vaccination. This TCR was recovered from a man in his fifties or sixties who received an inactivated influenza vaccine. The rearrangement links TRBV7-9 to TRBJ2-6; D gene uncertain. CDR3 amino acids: CASRLPPSGANVLTF. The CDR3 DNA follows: TGTGCCAGCAGGTTGCCGCCCTCTGGGGCCAACGTCCTGACTTTC.